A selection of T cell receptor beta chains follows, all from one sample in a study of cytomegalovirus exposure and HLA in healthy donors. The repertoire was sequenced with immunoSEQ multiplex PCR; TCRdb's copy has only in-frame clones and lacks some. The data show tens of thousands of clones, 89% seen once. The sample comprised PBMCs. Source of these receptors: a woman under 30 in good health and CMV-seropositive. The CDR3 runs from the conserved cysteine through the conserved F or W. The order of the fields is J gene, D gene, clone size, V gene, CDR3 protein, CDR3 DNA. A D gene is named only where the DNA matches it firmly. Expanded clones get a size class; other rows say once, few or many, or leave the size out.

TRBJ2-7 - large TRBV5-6 CASSRDSNNFEQYF TGTGCCAGCAGCCGTGACAGTAATAATTTCGAGCAGTACTTC
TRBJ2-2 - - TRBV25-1 CASTERLDGELFF TGTGCCAGCACGGAAAGACTAGACGGGGAGCTGTTTTTT
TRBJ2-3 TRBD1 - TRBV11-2 CASSSDTGGASDTQYF TGTGCCAGCAGCTCAGATACAGGGGGCGCGTCCGATACGCAGTATTTT
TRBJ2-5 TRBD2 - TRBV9 CASSSSGTSGETQYF TGTGCCAGCAGCTCCAGCGGGACTAGCGGAGAGACCCAGTACTTC
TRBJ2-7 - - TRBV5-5 CASSLGTDEQYF TGTGCCAGCAGCTTGGGGACAGACGAGCAGTACTTC
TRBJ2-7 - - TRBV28 CASSYSSGRGDSPEQYF TGTGCCAGCAGTTACAGCAGTGGGCGGGGGGACAGTCCCGAGCAGTACTTC
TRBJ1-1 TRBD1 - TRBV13 CASSSGTGGGTEAFF TGTGCCAGCAGCTCCGGGACAGGGGGAGGCACTGAAGCTTTCTTT
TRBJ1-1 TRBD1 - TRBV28 CASSLFSQGALNTEAFF TGTGCCAGCAGTTTGTTCTCGCAGGGGGCTTTGAACACTGAAGCTTTCTTT
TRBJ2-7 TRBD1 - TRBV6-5 CASRPGQGTTYEQYF TGTGCCAGCAGGCCGGGACAGGGGACTACCTACGAGCAGTACTTC
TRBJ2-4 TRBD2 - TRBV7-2 CASSYSGGDIQYF TGTGCCAGCAGCTATAGCGGGGGGGACATTCAGTACTTC
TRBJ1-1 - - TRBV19 CASSIKGDTEAFF TGTGCCAGTAGTATCAAAGGGGACACTGAAGCTTTCTTT
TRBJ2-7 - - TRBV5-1 CASSLPPLSGDGRNEQYF TGCGCCAGCAGCTTGCCCCCCCTGTCCGGGGATGGAAGGAACGAGCAGTACTTC
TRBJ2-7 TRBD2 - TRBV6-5 CASSSSGGYEQYF TGTGCCAGCAGTTCTAGCGGGGGCTACGAGCAGTACTTC
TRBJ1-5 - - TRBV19 CASSIHWGGNNQPQHF TGTGCCAGTAGTATTCACTGGGGGGGAAACAATCAGCCCCAGCATTTT
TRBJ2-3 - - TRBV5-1 CASSPGLSDTQYF TGCGCCAGCAGCCCGGGACTTTCAGATACGCAGTATTTT
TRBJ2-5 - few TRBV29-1 CSVEGSSRWETQYF TGCAGCGTTGAAGGATCTAGTAGGTGGGAGACCCAGTACTTC
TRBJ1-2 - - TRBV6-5 CASSGPGILYGYTF TGTGCCAGCAGTGGCCCCGGGATCCTCTATGGCTACACCTTC
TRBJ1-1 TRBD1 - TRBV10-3 CAIRHGTGYEAFF TGTGCCATCAGACACGGGACAGGGTATGAAGCTTTCTTT
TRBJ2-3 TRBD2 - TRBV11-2 CASSPSGGPDTQYF TGTGCCAGCAGCCCCAGCGGGGGGCCCGATACGCAGTATTTT
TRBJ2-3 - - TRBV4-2 CASSTQRDTQYF TGTGCCAGCAGCACACAGAGAGATACGCAGTATTTT